These 26 T cell receptor beta chains share one sample of origin, sequenced in a study of OX40 agonist ivuxolimab in advanced cancers. Only in-frame clones appear in the TCRdb table, and some are missing; sequencing was by immunoSEQ multiplex PCR. The sample shows 77,000 or so clones, 84% of them seen only once. The source material was CD4+ or CD8+ T cells sorted from blood, sampled in a trial of the OX40 agonist ivuxolimab. The receptors stem from an adult with an advanced solid tumor such as melanoma, head and neck, liver or kidney cancer.

V and J are TRBV18 and TRBJ2-5, with no clear D. CDR1 is KGHSH and CDR2 is LQKENI in the germline V gene. The V and J ends lost 2 bases and 4 bases respectively, with 5 bases between them. The CDR3 runs 12 residues. CDR3 bases: TGTGCCAGCTCACCAAATGGAGAGACCCAGTACTTC. Its translation is CASSPNGETQYF.

The V gene is TRBV5-5, the J gene TRBJ1-1; 9 bases map to TRBD1. CDR1 SGHKS and CDR2 YYEKEE come from the germline V gene (reference sequence). J gave up 7 bases and V 4 bases, and 11 bases lay outside the gene matches. The CDR3 is 15 residues long. The CDR3 sequence is CASSAPGTGLIEAFF. The CDR3 DNA is TGTGCCAGCAGCGCCCCCGGGACAGGGTTAATTGAAGCTTTCTTT.

This clone turned up a few times. CDR3: CASSDARGTDTQYF. CDR3 in DNA: TGTGCCAGCAGTGATGCCCGGGGAACAGATACGCAGTATTTT. The chain combines TRBV2 with TRBJ2-3; possible D gene TRBD2, 5 bases. This CDR3 is built from 14 residues. From germline, CDR1 is SNHLY and CDR2 FYNNEI. The ends were cut back, 3 bases at V and 3 bases at J, with 10 bases in the middle. Full variable domain (remainder filled in from reference TRBV2 and TRBJ2-3): EPEVTQTPSHQVTQMGQEVILRCVPISNHLYFYWYRQILGQKVEFLVSFYNNEISEKSEIFDDQFSVERPDGSNFTLKIRSTKLEDSAMYFCASSDARGTDTQYFGPGTRLTVL.

This chain joins TRBV19 and TRBJ2-7; 7 nucleotides align to TRBD2. This CDR3 is 15 amino acids long. Germline CDR1 and CDR2: LNHDA and SQIVND (reference sequence). V lost 6 bases and J lost 0; bases outside the gene matches: 8. CDR3 DNA: TGTGCCAGTAGCCGGGGGGAGGGGTCCTCCTACGAGCAGTACTTC. It is translated as CASSRGEGSSYEQYF.

The chain couples TRBV10-3 to TRBJ2-3; 7 positions match TRBD2. The germline V gene encodes CDR1 ENHRY and CDR2 SYGVKD. The CDR3 is made up of 15 amino acids. CDR3 loop: CAGGGGPKSTDTQYF. In nucleotides, the CDR3 is TGTGCGGGCGGGGGAGGCCCTAAAAGCACAGATACGCAGTATTTT.

The chain combines TRBV11-2 with TRBJ2-1; TRBD2 might be the D (5 bases). CDR1 is SGHAT and CDR2 is FQNNGV in the germline V gene. The CDR3 extends over 14 amino acids. The V end lost 1 base, the J end lost 10 bases, and 14 bases lay between the germline ends. The CDR3 loop is CASSLGPASQEQFF. In DNA form, the CDR3 reads TGTGCCAGCAGCTTAGGCCCGGCTAGCCAGGAGCAGTTCTTC.

The gene calls are TRBV27 and TRBJ2-7; D is perhaps TRBD2 (5 bases). Looked up from germline, CDR1 is MNHEY and CDR2 is SMNVEV (reference sequence). The length of the CDR3 is 16 residues. Trimming removed 8 bases from V and 4 bases from J, with 24 bases in between. The CDR3 sequence is CASRSSAMGDSYEQYF. DNA for the CDR3: TGTGCCAGCCGTTCTTCAGCAATGGGAGACTCGTACGAGCAGTACTTC.

The CDR3 reads CATIQGTATDTQYF. CDR3 DNA sequence: TGTGCCACCATCCAAGGGACAGCGACAGATACGCAGTATTTT. J is TRBJ2-3 and V is TRBV6-6; 7 bases agree with TRBD1. The CDR3 is 14 residues long. V trimming: 10 bases; J trimming: 3 bases; junction bases outside the gene matches: 10. Germline V CDR1 and CDR2: MNHNY, SVGAGI (reference sequence).

This sequence joins TRBV7-3 and TRBJ2-2, with TRBD2 matching over 10 bases. With V trimmed by 5 bases and J by 0 bases, 12 bases remained unmatched. Germline V gene data show CDR1 as SGHTA and CDR2 as FQGTGA. This CDR3 region has 19 residues. CDR3 loop: CASSLSGGGTHANTGELFF. The CDR3 DNA sequence: TGTGCCAGCAGCCTAAGCGGGGGGGGCACCCATGCGAACACCGGGGAGCTGTTTTTT. Full variable domain (remainder filled in from reference TRBV7-3 and TRBJ2-2): GAGVSQTPSNKVTEKGKYVELRCDPISGHTALYWYRQSLGQGPEFLIYFQGTGAADDSGLPNDRFFAVRPEGSVSTLKIQRTERGDSAVYLCASSLSGGGTHANTGELFFGEGSRLTVL.

The J gene is TRBJ2-4, the V gene TRBV4-1; D might be TRBD2 (7 bases). The CDR3 length is 17 residues. Germline assignment: CDR1 MGHRA and CDR2 YSYEKL. The ends were cut back, 1 base at V and 0 bases at J, with 13 bases in the middle. CDR3 in amino acids: CASSQVGRGPAKNIQYF. The CDR3 bases are TGCGCCAGCAGCCAAGTGGGGCGGGGGCCAGCCAAAAACATTCAGTACTTC.

V and J are TRBV6-1 and TRBJ1-2, with TRBD1 matching over 9 bases. The CDR3 covers 15 residues. Germline V gives CDR1 MNHNS, CDR2 SASEGT. V trimming: 7 bases; J trimming: 6 bases; junction bases outside the gene matches: 12. CDR3 region: CASTLTSWDRDGYTF. In DNA, the CDR3 is TGTGCCAGCACGCTAACGTCTTGGGACAGGGATGGCTACACCTTC.

The genes are TRBV9 and TRBJ1-2; the D is unclear. The V end was cut by 0 bases, the J end by 4 bases, with 13 bases between. There are 15 residues in the CDR3. The germline CDR1 and CDR2 sequences are SGDLS and YYNGEE. Here the CDR3 DNA reads TGTGCCAGCAGCGTAGCACCCTGGGAGGGCTATGGCTACACCTTC. Translated: CASSVAPWEGYGYTF.

This clone was counted a single time. CDR3 protein: CASSLQGPFGDHGYTF. CDR3 nucleotide sequence: TGTGCCAGCAGCTTACAGGGGCCGTTTGGGGATCATGGCTACACCTTC. The V call is TRBV7-9, the J call TRBJ1-2; TRBD1 might be the D (6 bases). Per germline, CDR1 SEHNR and CDR2 FQNEAQ (reference sequence). Trimming removed 2 bases at V and 6 bases at J, with 19 bases between. The CDR3 runs 16 residues.

V is TRBV18 and J is TRBJ2-1; TRBD1 matches at 8 bases. This CDR3 comprises 17 residues. Per the germline V gene, CDR1 is KGHSH and CDR2 is LQKENI. J gave up 2 bases and V 0 bases, and 6 bases lay outside the gene matches. CDR3 sequence: CASSPPSGQAAYNEQFF. The CDR3 DNA reads as TGTGCCAGCTCACCACCGTCGGGACAGGCGGCCTACAATGAGCAGTTCTTC.

The chain recombines TRBV30 with TRBJ2-3; D is perhaps TRBD2 (6 bases). V was shortened by 0 bases and J by 0 bases, with 34 bases between the two germline ends. The CDR3 loop spans 23 amino acids. Germline lookup yields CDR1 GTSNPN and CDR2 SVGIG (reference sequence). CDR3 bases: TGTGCCTGGAGTGTAACCTACTACTCCTTGGTGTCTCTCTATCGGGGGAGCACAGATACGCAGTATTTT. This sequence encodes CAWSVTYYSLVSLYRGSTDTQYF. The full variable domain, completed using reference TRBV30 and TRBJ2-3, is SQTIHQWPATLVQPVGSPLSLECTVEGTSNPNLYWYRQAAGRGLQLLFYSVGIGQISSEVPQNLSASRPQDRQFILSSKKLLLSDSGFYLCAWSVTYYSLVSLYRGSTDTQYFGPGTRLTVL.

DNA for the CDR3: TGCGCCAGCAGCCAAGTAACTAGCGGGGGGTCCTTCCGCTACGAGCAGTACTTC. Its protein is CASSQVTSGGSFRYEQYF. The genes are TRBV4-3 and TRBJ2-7; 12 nucleotides align to TRBD2. V lost 1 base to trimming and J lost 3 bases; unmatched junction nucleotides: 10. CDR3 size: 18 residues. Per the germline V gene, CDR1 is LGHNA and CDR2 is YSLEER.

CDR3 loop: CASSIEQNYGYTF. As DNA, the CDR3 is TGTGCCAGTAGTATAGAACAGAATTATGGCTACACCTTC. The rearrangement links TRBV19 to TRBJ1-2, with D unclear. The V gene lost 0 bases and the J gene lost 5 bases, with 7 bases spanning the gap. Germline V gene sequence: CDR1 LNHDA, CDR2 SQIVND (reference sequence). The CDR3 is 13 residues long.

This clone was observed once. The chain couples TRBV5-4 to TRBJ1-1, with TRBD1 identical over 9 bases. The germline V gene encodes CDR1 SGHNT and CDR2 YYREEE (reference sequence). J lost 1 base, V lost 1 base, and 11 bases had no gene match. The CDR3 totals 18 residues. CDR3 DNA: TGTGCCAGCAGCTTGAGACGTCCCGGGACAGGGACGAACACTGAAGCTTTCTTT. It translates to CASSLRRPGTGTNTEAFF.

The genes are TRBV7-3 and TRBJ2-5; 7 positions agree with TRBD2. Losses at the gene ends were 5 bases for V and 5 bases for J; bases not matched to a gene: 11. Per the germline V gene, CDR1 is SGHTA and CDR2 is FQGTGA. The CDR3 sequence is 15 residues long. CDR3 sequence reads: CASSRFGGGGETQYF. CDR3 in DNA: TGTGCCAGCAGCCGCTTCGGCGGGGGAGGGGAGACCCAGTACTTC.

V and J are TRBV5-5 and TRBJ1-4; 8 nucleotides line up with TRBD1. CDR3 length: 15 amino acids. With 4 bases clipped from V and 3 bases from J, the junction kept 5 bases outside the gene matches. Germline CDR1 SGHKS, CDR2 YYEKEE (reference sequence). The CDR3 bases are TGTGCCAGCAGCAAGACAGGGGTAGCTAATGAAAAACTGTTTTTT. Translation gives CASSKTGVANEKLFF. The full variable domain, its missing parts supplied by reference TRBV5-5 and TRBJ1-4, is DAGVTQSPTHLIKTRGQQVTLRCSPISGHKSVSWYQQVLGQGPQFIFQYYEKEERGRGNFPDRFSARQFPNYSSELNVNALLLGDSALYLCASSKTGVANEKLFFGSGTQLSVL.

The sample holds one count of this clone. The V and J genes are TRBV7-3 and TRBJ2-5, with 11 bases that match TRBD1. The length of the CDR3 is 14 residues. Per germline, CDR1 SGHTA and CDR2 FQGTGA. V was clipped by 6 bases and J by 4 bases; unmatched bases: 4. In DNA form, the CDR3 reads TGTGCCAGCAGTCCGGGACAGGGGGTAGAGACCCAGTACTTC. Encoded protein: CASSPGQGVETQYF.

This sequence joins TRBV25-1 and TRBJ2-3; TRBD1 is a possible D gene (6 bases). The V gene's germline CDR1 is MGHDK and CDR2 SYGVNS. Trimming cost V 1 base and J 1 base, with 9 bases left between them. This CDR3 is built from 15 residues. The CDR3 region has the DNA TGTGCCAGCAGTGAATTTAGACAGGGCACAGATACGCAGTATTTT. Its translation is CASSEFRQGTDTQYF.

CDR3 residues: CASSEVGVQSYTF. The CDR3 DNA sequence: TGTGCCAGCAGTGAAGTCGGGGTTCAAAGCTACACCTTC. The chain recombines TRBV2 with TRBJ1-2; no clear D gene. Germline V gene lookup returns CDR1 SNHLY and CDR2 FYNNEI. The CDR3 is made up of 13 amino acids. V was clipped by 1 base and J by 9 bases, with 12 bases between them.

The genes are TRBV30 and TRBJ2-3; TRBD2 matches 11 bases. CDR1 is GTSNPN, CDR2 SVGIG, per germline (reference sequence). With 4 bases clipped from V and 5 bases from J, the junction kept 5 bases outside the gene matches. The CDR3 spans 14 residues. Here the CDR3 reads CAWTSGGWGDTQYF. The CDR3 DNA follows: TGTGCCTGGACTAGCGGGGGGTGGGGAGATACGCAGTATTTT.

The rearrangement uses TRBV28 and TRBJ1-3; D unclear. CDR1 MDHEN and CDR2 SYDVKM come from the germline V gene. The CDR3 loop spans 14 amino acids. The germline V and J ends were trimmed by 3 bases and 4 bases, with 10 bases remaining between them. DNA for the CDR3: TGTGCCAGCAGTTTCACACCCGAGGGAAACACCATATATTTT. Protein sequence: CASSFTPEGNTIYF.

The chain combines TRBV19 with TRBJ1-4; D call uncertain. V lost 7 bases to trimming and J lost 4 bases, with 7 bases between them. There are 12 residues in the CDR3. Germline assignment: CDR1 LNHDA and CDR2 SQIVND (reference sequence). For the CDR3, the DNA is TGTGCCAGTAAGGACGATAATGAAAAACTGTTTTTT. Protein sequence: CASKDDNEKLFF.